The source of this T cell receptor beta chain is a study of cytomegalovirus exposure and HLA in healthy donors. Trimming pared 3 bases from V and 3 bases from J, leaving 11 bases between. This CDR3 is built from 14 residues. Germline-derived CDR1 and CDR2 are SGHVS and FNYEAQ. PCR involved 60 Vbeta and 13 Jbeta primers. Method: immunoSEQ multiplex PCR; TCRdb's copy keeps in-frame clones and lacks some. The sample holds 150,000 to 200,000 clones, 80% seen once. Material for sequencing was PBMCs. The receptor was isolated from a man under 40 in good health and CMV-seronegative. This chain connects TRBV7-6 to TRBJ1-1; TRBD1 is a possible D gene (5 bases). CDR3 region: CASSLGGGYTEAFF. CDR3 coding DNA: TGTGCCAGCAGCTTGGGGGGGGGATACACTGAAGCTTTCTTT.